Listed here are 2 T cell receptor beta chains from one sample, sequenced in a study of vaccination effects on CD4 cells after COVID-19. Profiled with immunoSEQ multiplex PCR; TCRdb holds only in-frame clones, not every one. Here the sample spans fewer than 30,000 clones, around four fifths being singletons. The antigens for these receptors are not known. Using viral peptide pools, the ViraFEST assay grew out antigen-specific CD4+ T cells prior to sequencing. Cultured cells yielded isolated CD4+ T cells after around 10 days. Vaccination of participants consisted of two doses of either the BNT162b2 or mRNA-1273 vaccine. Specimen: CD4+ T cells from PBMCs cultured with SARS-CoV-2 spike peptides, collected after COVID-19 vaccination. These receptors were collected from a human donor who received a COVID-19 vaccine.

V is TRBV10-3 and J is TRBJ1-1; 9 bases are shared with TRBD1. The CDR3 spans 14 residues. V lost 4 bases, J lost 2 bases, and 2 bases stayed unmatched. The germline gives CDR1 ENHRY, CDR2 SYGVKD. The CDR3 region has the DNA TGTGCCATCAGTGGTACAGGGGGCAACACTGAAGCTTTCTTT. Amino acids: CAISGTGGNTEAFF.

The chain uses TRBV27 and TRBJ2-7, with D perhaps TRBD2 (6 bases). Between the trimmed V and J ends, which lost 8 bases and 2 bases, there was a span of 7 bases. The germline CDR1 and CDR2 sequences are MNHEY and SMNVEV (reference sequence). CDR3 length: 11 amino acids. CDR3 amino acids: CASGGPYEQYF. The DNA for the CDR3 is TGTGCCAGCGGAGGGCCCTACGAGCAGTACTTC.